This is a list of T cell receptor beta chains from one sample in a study of beta chain features in type 1 diabetes. Measured with immunoSEQ multiplex PCR; TCRdb has only the in-frame clones, and not every one. The sample contains roughly 340,000 clones, approximately 15% of which appear only once. Material for sequencing was naive CD4+ T cells from blood. These receptors originate from a young woman with type 1 diabetes. CDR3s include the opening cysteine and the closing phenylalanine or tryptophan. A D gene is named only where the DNA matches it firmly. Size tells how often a clone was seen (once, few, many) or the class of an expanded clone, and some rows leave it out.

j_gene: TRBJ2-1
len: 16
abundance: .
v_gene: TRBV4-3
d_gene: TRBD2
CDR3aa: CASSHELAGPYNEQFF
CDR3nt: TGCGCCAGCAGCCACGAACTAGCGGGACCTTACAATGAGCAGTTCTTC

j_gene: TRBJ2-1
len: 17
abundance: .
v_gene: TRBV9
d_gene: .
CDR3aa: CASSPDTGETFYNEQFF
CDR3nt: TGTGCCAGCAGCCCCGACACGGGGGAGACTTTCTACAATGAGCAGTTCTTC

j_gene: TRBJ1-2
len: 12
abundance: .
v_gene: TRBV10-3
d_gene: .
CDR3aa: CAITGGADGYTF
CDR3nt: TGTGCCATCACGGGGGGCGCGGATGGCTACACCTTC

j_gene: TRBJ2-1
len: 15
abundance: few
v_gene: TRBV28
d_gene: .
CDR3aa: CASSFDYNSYNEQFF
CDR3nt: TGTGCCAGCAGTTTCGACTATAACTCCTACAATGAGCAGTTCTTC

j_gene: TRBJ2-7
len: 13
abundance: few
v_gene: TRBV29-1
d_gene: TRBD1
CDR3aa: CSVWTGGSYEQYF
CDR3nt: TGCAGCGTCTGGACAGGGGGTTCCTACGAGCAGTACTTC

j_gene: TRBJ2-7
len: 13
abundance: .
v_gene: TRBV5-4
d_gene: .
CDR3aa: CASSLYGVNEQYF
CDR3nt: TGTGCCAGCAGCTTGTACGGGGTTAACGAGCAGTACTTC

j_gene: TRBJ1-4
len: 15
abundance: .
v_gene: TRBV18
d_gene: TRBD1
CDR3aa: CASSPPGQENEKLFF
CDR3nt: TGTGCCAGCTCACCACCGGGACAGGAGAATGAAAAACTGTTTTTT

j_gene: TRBJ2-5
len: 14
abundance: .
v_gene: TRBV7-2
d_gene: .
CDR3aa: CASSPILAQETQYF
CDR3nt: TGTGCCAGCAGCCCAATCCTAGCCCAAGAGACCCAGTACTTC

j_gene: TRBJ1-1
len: 15
abundance: .
v_gene: TRBV15
d_gene: .
CDR3aa: CATSRDGGPGTEAFF
CDR3nt: TGTGCCACCAGCAGAGATGGAGGCCCCGGGACTGAAGCTTTCTTT

j_gene: TRBJ1-4
len: 12
abundance: few
v_gene: TRBV15
d_gene: .
CDR3aa: CATSKPNEKLFF
CDR3nt: TGTGCCACCAGCAAGCCTAATGAAAAACTGTTTTTT

j_gene: TRBJ1-1
len: 11
abundance: few
v_gene: TRBV29-1
d_gene: .
CDR3aa: CSVSENTEAFF
CDR3nt: TGCAGCGTATCAGAGAACACTGAAGCTTTCTTT

j_gene: TRBJ2-3
len: 16
abundance: few
v_gene: TRBV6-6
d_gene: TRBD2
CDR3aa: CASSGTMGRASDTQYF
CDR3nt: TGTGCCAGCAGTGGGACTATGGGGAGGGCCTCAGATACGCAGTATTTT

j_gene: TRBJ2-7
len: 15
abundance: .
v_gene: TRBV18
d_gene: TRBD1
CDR3aa: CASSPGTGASYEQYF
CDR3nt: TGTGCCAGCTCACCCGGGACAGGGGCCTCCTACGAGCAGTACTTC

j_gene: TRBJ2-2
len: 16
abundance: .
v_gene: TRBV7-9
d_gene: TRBD2
CDR3aa: CAGWTSGSVNTGELFF
CDR3nt: TGTGCCGGCTGGACTAGCGGGAGCGTAAACACCGGGGAGCTGTTTTTT

j_gene: TRBJ1-1
len: 13
abundance: .
v_gene: TRBV11-2
d_gene: .
CDR3aa: CASSLAVGTEAFF
CDR3nt: TGTGCCAGCAGCTTAGCGGTCGGCACTGAAGCTTTCTTT

j_gene: TRBJ2-7
len: 13
abundance: few
v_gene: TRBV27
d_gene: .
CDR3aa: CASRATSPYEQYF
CDR3nt: TGTGCCAGCAGAGCGACTAGTCCGTACGAGCAGTACTTC